This T cell receptor beta chain was sequenced during a study of T cells after yellow fever vaccination. V was clipped by 4 bases and J by 5 bases, with 16 bases between them. CDR3 size: 15 residues. In germline, CDR1 is SGHRS, CDR2 YFSETQ. TCRdb ran MiXCR on the 5' RACE reads and lists one entry per CDR3 protein. The sample has some 250,000 distinct CDR3 sequences, 6% to 7.5% seen once. In its sample, this clonotype was seen many times. The chain is built from TRBV5-1 and TRBJ2-1; tentatively, D is TRBD2 (6 bases). The receptor's source is a man in his thirties or forties who received the YFV17D yellow fever vaccine. The sequencing here drew on CD4+ T cells sorted from PBMCs, taken 15 days after the yellow fever booster vaccination. The CDR3 bases are TGCGCCAGCAGCGGCGGGACGGTTCGAGACAATGAGCAGTTCTTC. It translates to CASSGGTVRDNEQFF.